These 22 T cell receptor beta chains share one sample of origin, sequenced in a study of control samples from healthy donors and cancer patients. Profiling relied on immunoSEQ multiplex PCR, and the TCRdb table lists in-frame clones only, not all of them. The sample records 150,000 to 190,000 clones, over 90% being singletons. Source material: blood. The receptor set was obtained from a man aged 50-60 years in good health.

The chain recombines TRBV5-6 with TRBJ2-2; D ambiguous. The CDR3 contains 16 residues. From germline, CDR1 is SGHDT and CDR2 YYEEEE. Trimming took off 4 bases at V and 0 bases at J, with 13 bases between the two ends. The CDR3 DNA reads as TGTGCCAGCAGCCCAAGGCAACCCTCGAACACCGGGGAGCTGTTTTTT. Protein product: CASSPRQPSNTGELFF.

This clone showed up just a few times. The rearrangement links TRBV5-1 to TRBJ1-5, with TRBD1 matching over 7 bases. This CDR3 comprises 15 residues. Germline loops: CDR1 SGHRS, CDR2 YFSETQ. Trimming removed 0 bases from V and 3 bases from J; junction bases left unmatched: 3. CDR3 sequence (DNA): TGCGCCAGCAGCTTGGGACAGGGCCTCAATCAGCCCCAGCATTTT. Translation gives CASSLGQGLNQPQHF.

The chain employs TRBV7-9 and TRBJ1-4; 7 positions match TRBD1. Germline V gives CDR1 SEHNR, CDR2 FQNEAQ (reference sequence). The V gene end was trimmed by 2 bases and the J gene end by 8 bases; junction bases not matched to a gene: 11. The CDR3 has 16 residues. The CDR3 reads CASSLSTGEEREKLFF. CDR3 nucleotide sequence: TGTGCCAGCAGCTTAAGTACAGGGGAGGAAAGAGAAAAACTGTTTTTT.

V and J are TRBV10-3 and TRBJ2-3; TRBD2 matches 7 bases. Germline CDR1 and CDR2: ENHRY and SYGVKD. With V trimmed by 5 bases and J by 4 bases, 9 bases remained unmatched. This CDR3 has 15 residues. The CDR3 DNA sequence: TGTGCCATCAGTTCGGACGGGAGGTCCTCAGATACGCAGTATTTT. It translates to CAISSDGRSSDTQYF.

This sequence joins TRBV28 and TRBJ1-2; no clear D. This CDR3 comprises 14 residues. V lost 7 bases and J 3 bases, leaving 15 bases between the germline ends. The germline gives CDR1 MDHEN, CDR2 SYDVKM. The CDR3 spells CASTLVTDHYGYTF. The CDR3 DNA sequence: TGTGCCAGCACCCTCGTAACAGACCACTATGGCTACACCTTC.

V gene TRBV7-9 combines with J gene TRBJ2-1, with 13 bases identical to TRBD2. Germline V gene lookup returns CDR1 SEHNR and CDR2 FQNEAQ (reference sequence). The CDR3 has 15 residues. The ends lost 5 bases at V and 12 bases at J; junction bases unmatched: 10. The CDR3 DNA follows: TGTGCCAGCAGCGCTTCCGGGACTAGCGGGAAAGGGCAGTTCTTC. Translation: CASSASGTSGKGQFF.

The gene calls are TRBV7-8 and TRBJ2-3; tentatively, D is TRBD2 (6 bases). Trimming took off 3 bases at V and 4 bases at J, with 14 bases between the two ends. In germline, CDR1 is SGHVS, CDR2 FQNEAQ. The CDR3 sequence is 15 residues long. CDR3 nucleotides: TGTGCCAGCAGCTTTAGGCGGGATCGAGCAGATACGCAGTATTTT. It encodes CASSFRRDRADTQYF.

Notes on this clone: In the same sample, other DNA sequences code for this CDR3. The rearrangement uses TRBV14 and TRBJ1-2; TRBD1 is a possible D gene (5 bases). CDR1 and CDR2 from the germline V gene are SGHDN and FVKESK. V lost 2 bases, J lost 5 bases, and 6 bases lay in between. This CDR3 region has 12 residues. The DNA for the CDR3 is TGTGCCAGCAGCCAAAGGACATATGGCTACACCTTC. Protein sequence: CASSQRTYGYTF.

This chain joins TRBV5-1 and TRBJ2-1; TRBD1 matches at 9 bases. The CDR3 is made up of 16 amino acids. In germline, CDR1 is SGHRS, CDR2 YFSETQ. Losses at the gene ends were 5 bases for V and 4 bases for J; bases not matched to a gene: 10. The CDR3 loop reads CASSYTGTGLYNEQFF. CDR3 DNA sequence: TGCGCCAGCAGTTACACCGGGACAGGGTTGTACAATGAGCAGTTCTTC.

The rearrangement joins TRBV6-5 to TRBJ2-1; 7 bases match TRBD1. This CDR3 has 16 residues. Germline CDR1 reads MNHEY; CDR2 reads SVGAGI. With V trimmed by 1 base and J by 4 bases, 7 bases remained unmatched. CDR3 bases: TGTGCCAGCAGTTACTACGCCGGGACAGATTACAATGAGCAGTTCTTC. This translates into CASSYYAGTDYNEQFF.

This clone has just one count. The rearrangement links TRBV6-5 to TRBJ2-5; 8 positions match TRBD2. V shed 2 bases, J shed 0 bases, and the junction held 5 bases outside the gene matches. CDR3 length: 16 amino acids. Looked up from germline, CDR1 is MNHEY and CDR2 is SVGAGI. In nucleotides, the CDR3 is TGTGCCAGCAGTTACGTATTACTAGCGGACCAAGAGACCCAGTACTTC. It translates to CASSYVLLADQETQYF.

This clone was observed once. The CDR3 nucleotides are TGTGCCAGTAGTATTTCCGGGACGGCGAGCTATGGCTACACCTTC. This gives the protein CASSISGTASYGYTF. This chain links TRBV19 with TRBJ1-2, with D possibly TRBD1 on 5 matching bases. This CDR3 is built from 15 residues. Germline CDR1 reads LNHDA; CDR2 reads SQIVND (reference sequence). The ends were cut back, 3 bases at V and 4 bases at J, with 15 bases in the middle.

This chain connects TRBV6-1 to TRBJ2-4; D unresolved. The germline V gene has CDR1 MNHNS and CDR2 SASEGT. The germline V and J ends were trimmed by 3 bases and 0 bases, with 12 bases remaining between them. The length of the CDR3 is 16 residues. The CDR3 sequence: CASSEMTVVAKNIQYF. CDR3 sequence (DNA): TGTGCCAGCAGTGAGATGACGGTAGTAGCCAAAAACATTCAGTACTTC.

The rearrangement uses TRBV30 and TRBJ1-6; 8 bases fit TRBD1. The CDR3 is made up of 17 amino acids. V trimming: 0 bases; J trimming: 6 bases; junction bases outside the gene matches: 10. Germline values: CDR1 GTSNPN, CDR2 SVGIG (reference sequence). This chain's CDR3 is CAWSVTLGDRGNSPLHF. The CDR3, as DNA: TGTGCCTGGAGTGTCACTTTGGGAGACAGGGGTAATTCACCCCTCCACTTT. The full variable domain, rest sourced from reference TRBV30 and TRBJ1-6, is SQTIHQWPATLVQPVGSPLSLECTVEGTSNPNLYWYRQAAGRGLQLLFYSVGIGQISSEVPQNLSASRPQDRQFILSSKKLLLSDSGFYLCAWSVTLGDRGNSPLHFGNGTRLTVT.

V gene TRBV6-5 combines with J gene TRBJ2-7; TRBD1 matches at 10 bases. The CDR3 covers 15 residues. Germline values: CDR1 MNHEY, CDR2 SVGAGI. Losses at the gene ends were 6 bases for V and 6 bases for J; bases not matched to a gene: 11. The CDR3 DNA follows: TGTGCCAGCAGCCGTAACGGACAGGGGGGTGGCGAGCAGTACTTC. It yields the protein CASSRNGQGGGEQYF.

This clone was seen a single time. CDR3 amino acids: CAISRTGSMGNSPLHF. The DNA of the CDR3 is TGTGCCATCAGCCGCACGGGGAGCATGGGGAATTCACCCCTCCACTTT. The genes are TRBV10-3 and TRBJ1-6, with D hard to call. Per germline, CDR1 ENHRY and CDR2 SYGVKD. Trimming cost V 6 bases and J 7 bases, with 19 bases left between them. This CDR3 is built from 16 residues.

The rearrangement links TRBV11-2 to TRBJ2-2; D is possibly TRBD1 (6 bases). This CDR3 is 17 amino acids long. Germline V gives CDR1 SGHAT, CDR2 FQNNGV. Trimming left V 6 bases short and J 1 base short, with 18 bases between. The CDR3 DNA reads TGTGCCAGCAGGCCGTGGCCTAGGGGGTTGAACACCGGGGAGCTGTTTTTT. It is translated as CASRPWPRGLNTGELFF.

This rearrangement joins TRBV7-2 to TRBJ2-2, with 7 bases aligning to TRBD2. J lost 3 bases, V lost 1 base, and 8 bases had no gene match. The CDR3 spans 17 residues. CDR1 is SGHTA and CDR2 is FQGNSA in the germline V gene. CDR3 residues: CASSLGPSSGDTGELFF. In nucleotides, the CDR3 is TGTGCCAGCAGCTTAGGACCCTCTAGCGGAGACACCGGGGAGCTGTTTTTT.

The V call is TRBV19, the J call TRBJ1-1; D remains ambiguous. CDR3 length: 13 residues. With 3 bases removed from V and 1 base from J, the gap between germline ends came to 6 bases. The germline gives CDR1 LNHDA, CDR2 SQIVND (reference sequence). The CDR3 is CASSIKGNTEAFF. CDR3 DNA: TGTGCCAGTAGTATTAAAGGGAACACTGAAGCTTTCTTT.

V usage is TRBV28 and J usage is TRBJ1-2, with a tentative D call TRBD1 (5 bases). The CDR3 extends over 14 amino acids. Trimming removed 7 bases at V and 4 bases at J, with 16 bases between. Germline loops: CDR1 MDHEN, CDR2 SYDVKM. The CDR3 here is CASIEVGVTYGYTF. The CDR3 DNA reads as TGTGCCAGCATAGAGGTAGGGGTGACCTATGGCTACACCTTC.

The chain has TRBV24-1 and TRBJ2-1; D tentatively reads TRBD1 or TRBD2 (5 bases each). V was trimmed by 9 bases and J by 2 bases, leaving 16 bases between them. This CDR3 comprises 15 residues. The germline V gene encodes CDR1 KGHDR and CDR2 SFDVKD. The chain's CDR3 is CATEGTKQAYNEQFF. As DNA, the CDR3 is TGTGCCACCGAAGGGACGAAACAGGCCTACAATGAGCAGTTCTTC.

The table lists this clone with a few counts. In nucleotides, the CDR3 is TGTGCCAGTAGTAAGAAACGGCTCGAGAGCAATCAGCCCCAGCATTTT. It encodes CASSKKRLESNQPQHF. The chain uses TRBV19 and TRBJ1-5; D unclear. The germline CDR1 and CDR2 sequences are LNHDA and SQIVND (reference sequence). The CDR3 runs to 16 residues. Deletions cut 4 bases from V and 1 base from J, with 14 bases between.